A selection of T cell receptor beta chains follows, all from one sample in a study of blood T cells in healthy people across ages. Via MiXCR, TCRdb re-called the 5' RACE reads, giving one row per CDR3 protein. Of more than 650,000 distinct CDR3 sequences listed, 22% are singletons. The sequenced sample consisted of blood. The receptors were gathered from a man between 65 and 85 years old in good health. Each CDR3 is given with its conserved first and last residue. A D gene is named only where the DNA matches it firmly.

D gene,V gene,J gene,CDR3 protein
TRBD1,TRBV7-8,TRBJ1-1,CASSWDGQGATEAFF
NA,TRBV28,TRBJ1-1,CASSPNMAFEAFF
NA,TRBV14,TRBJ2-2,CASSQTGELFF
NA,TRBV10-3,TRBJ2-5,CAISTEITGKQETQYF
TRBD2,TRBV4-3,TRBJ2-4,CASSQVGLAGNIQYF
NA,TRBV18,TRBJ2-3,CASSPTGLTDTQYF
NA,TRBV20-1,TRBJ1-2,CSASWLLANYGYTF
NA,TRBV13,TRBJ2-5,CASSLLTSIFSSQETQYF
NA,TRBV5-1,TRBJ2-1,CASSWGGQENEQFF
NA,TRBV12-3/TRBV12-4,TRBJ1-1,CASSPGTPQLPEAFF
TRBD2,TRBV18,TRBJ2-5,CASSPTRTSGFQETQYF
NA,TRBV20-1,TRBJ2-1,CSARFPGKEQFF
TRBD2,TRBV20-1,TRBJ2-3,CSARLAGVVADTQYF
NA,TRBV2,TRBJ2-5,CASDNRGGEETQYF
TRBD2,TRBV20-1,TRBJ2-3,CSARDSGRQSTDTQYF
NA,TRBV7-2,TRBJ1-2,CASSFTRNYGYTF
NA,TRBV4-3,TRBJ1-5,CASSQEMGAGRPQHF
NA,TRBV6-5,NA,CASSYRGRTYEQYF
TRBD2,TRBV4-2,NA,CASSQGVSGDEQFF
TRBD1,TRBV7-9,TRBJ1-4,CASSLPPGQEKLFF
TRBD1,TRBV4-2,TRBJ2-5,CASSHPGTAAQETQYF
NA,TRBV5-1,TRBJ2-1,CASSLPFLGVHNEQFF
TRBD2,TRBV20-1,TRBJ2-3,CSARGGGAFDTQYF
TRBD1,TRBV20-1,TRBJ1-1,CSARAPTGRAGTEAFF
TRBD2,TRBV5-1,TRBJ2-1,CASSLVLAGGPEEQFF
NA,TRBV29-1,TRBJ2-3,CSVKLRTNTDTQYF
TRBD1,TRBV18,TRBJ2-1,CASSGTEGNEQFF
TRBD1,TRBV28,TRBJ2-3,CASSLRGLEDTQYF
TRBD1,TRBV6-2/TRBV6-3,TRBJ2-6,CASSYPLGQGGSGANVLTF
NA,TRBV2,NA,CASSTLGVYEQYF
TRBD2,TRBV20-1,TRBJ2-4,CSVLGGKNIQYF
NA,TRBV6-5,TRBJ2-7,CASSYSFRYEQYF
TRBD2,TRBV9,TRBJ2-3,CASSVEAGGPADTQYF
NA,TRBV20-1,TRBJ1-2,CSAREAAYGYTF
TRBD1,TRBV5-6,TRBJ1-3,CASSPGGQGYGNTIYF